The clone carrying this TCR beta chain was seen once. The data were obtained in a study of blood T cell repertoires in COVID-19. The V and J ends lost 6 bases and 3 bases respectively, with 13 bases between them. Germline V CDR1 and CDR2: MNHEY, SVGAGI. The CDR3 sequence is 14 residues long. The table came from immunoSEQ multiplex PCR; TCRdb's copy has only in-frame clones and leaves some out. The data show roughly 230,000 clones, 82% seen once. The sequence derives from an elderly woman with acute or convalescent COVID-19. V and J are TRBV6-5 and TRBJ2-3; weak D call: TRBD1 (5 bases). The sequencing input was peripheral blood. DNA for the CDR3: TGTGCCAGCAGCCCCGCAGGGCGGACAGATACGCAGTATTTT. Protein: CASSPAGRTDTQYF.